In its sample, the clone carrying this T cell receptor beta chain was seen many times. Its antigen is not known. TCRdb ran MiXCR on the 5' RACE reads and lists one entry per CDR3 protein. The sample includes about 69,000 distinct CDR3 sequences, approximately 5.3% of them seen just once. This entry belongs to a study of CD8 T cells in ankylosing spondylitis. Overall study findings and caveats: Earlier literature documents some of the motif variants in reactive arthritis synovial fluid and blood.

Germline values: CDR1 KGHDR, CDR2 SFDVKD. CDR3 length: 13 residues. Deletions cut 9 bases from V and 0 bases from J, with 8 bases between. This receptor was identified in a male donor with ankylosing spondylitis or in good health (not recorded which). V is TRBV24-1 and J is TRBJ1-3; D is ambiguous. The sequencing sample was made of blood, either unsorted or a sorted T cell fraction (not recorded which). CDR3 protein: CATQESSGNTIYF. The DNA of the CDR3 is TGTGCCACCCAGGAGAGCTCTGGAAACACCATATATTTT.